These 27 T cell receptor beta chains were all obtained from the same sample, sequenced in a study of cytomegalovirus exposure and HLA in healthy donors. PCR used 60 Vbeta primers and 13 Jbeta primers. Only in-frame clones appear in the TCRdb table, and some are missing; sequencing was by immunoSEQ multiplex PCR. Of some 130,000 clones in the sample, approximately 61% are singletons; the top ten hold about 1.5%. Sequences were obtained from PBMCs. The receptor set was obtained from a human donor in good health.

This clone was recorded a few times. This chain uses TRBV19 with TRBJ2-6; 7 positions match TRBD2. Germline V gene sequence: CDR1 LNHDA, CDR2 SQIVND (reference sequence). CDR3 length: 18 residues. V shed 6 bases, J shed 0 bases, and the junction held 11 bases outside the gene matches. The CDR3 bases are TGTGCCAGTAGCCGAGGATCTAGCGGAAACTCTGGGGCCAACGTCCTGACTTTC. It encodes CASSRGSSGNSGANVLTF.

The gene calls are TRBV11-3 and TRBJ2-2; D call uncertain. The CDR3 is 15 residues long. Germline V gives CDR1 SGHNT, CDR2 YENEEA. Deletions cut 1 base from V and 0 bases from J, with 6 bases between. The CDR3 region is CASSLAGSNTGELFF. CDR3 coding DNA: TGTGCCAGCAGCTTAGCCGGGTCGAACACCGGGGAGCTGTTTTTT. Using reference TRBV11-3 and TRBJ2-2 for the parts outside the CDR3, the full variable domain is EAGVVQSPRYKIIEKKQPVAFWCNPISGHNTLYWYLQNLGQGPELLIRYENEEAVDDSQLPKDRFSAERLKGVDSTLKIQPAELGDSAVYLCASSLAGSNTGELFFGEGSRLTVL.

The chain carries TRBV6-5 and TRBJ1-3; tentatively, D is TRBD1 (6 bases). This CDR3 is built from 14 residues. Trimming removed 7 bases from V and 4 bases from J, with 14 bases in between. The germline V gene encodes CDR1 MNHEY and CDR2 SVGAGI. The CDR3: CASTSKGTGNTIYF. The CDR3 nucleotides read TGTGCCAGCACATCAAAAGGGACAGGAAACACCATATATTTT.

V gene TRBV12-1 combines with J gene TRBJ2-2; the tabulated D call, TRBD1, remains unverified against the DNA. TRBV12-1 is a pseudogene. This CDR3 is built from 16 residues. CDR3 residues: CASSFVGTGGPGELFF. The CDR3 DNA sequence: TGTGCCAGCAGCTTTGTTGGGACAGGGGGTCCCGGGGAGCTGTTTTTT.

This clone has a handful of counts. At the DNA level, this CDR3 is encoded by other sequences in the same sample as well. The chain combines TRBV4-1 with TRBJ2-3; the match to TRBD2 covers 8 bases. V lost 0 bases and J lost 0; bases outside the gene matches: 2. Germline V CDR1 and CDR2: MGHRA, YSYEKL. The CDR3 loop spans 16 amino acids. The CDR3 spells CASSQDSGASTDTQYF. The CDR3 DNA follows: TGCGCCAGCAGCCAAGATAGCGGGGCGAGCACAGATACGCAGTATTTT.

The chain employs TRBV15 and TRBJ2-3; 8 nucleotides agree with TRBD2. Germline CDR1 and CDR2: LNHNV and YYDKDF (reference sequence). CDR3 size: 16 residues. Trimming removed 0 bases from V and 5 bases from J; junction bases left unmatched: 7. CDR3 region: CATSRDRVGRVDTQYF. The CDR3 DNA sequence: TGTGCCACCAGCAGAGATCGGGTCGGGAGGGTAGATACGCAGTATTTT.

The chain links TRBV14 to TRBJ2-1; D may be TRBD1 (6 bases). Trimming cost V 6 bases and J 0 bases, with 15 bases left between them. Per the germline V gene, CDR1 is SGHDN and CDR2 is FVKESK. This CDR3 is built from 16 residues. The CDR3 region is CASRRTGFSSYNEQFF. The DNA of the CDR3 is TGTGCCAGCAGACGTACAGGGTTTAGCTCCTACAATGAGCAGTTCTTC.

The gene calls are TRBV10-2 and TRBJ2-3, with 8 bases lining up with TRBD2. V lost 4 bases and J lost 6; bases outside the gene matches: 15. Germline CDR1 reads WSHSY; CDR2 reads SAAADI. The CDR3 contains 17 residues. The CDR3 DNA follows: TGCGCCAGCAGTGGTCAGGAGACTAGCGTATTTATGGATACGCAGTATTTT. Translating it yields CASSGQETSVFMDTQYF.

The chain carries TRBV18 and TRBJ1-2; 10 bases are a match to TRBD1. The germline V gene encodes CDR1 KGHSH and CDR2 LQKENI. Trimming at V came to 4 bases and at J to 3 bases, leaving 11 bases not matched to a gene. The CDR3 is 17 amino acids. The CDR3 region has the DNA TGTGCCAGCTCACGGATCCCGGGACAGGGGTCGGACTATGGCTACACCTTC. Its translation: CASSRIPGQGSDYGYTF. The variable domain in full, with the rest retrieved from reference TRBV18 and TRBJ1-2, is NAGVMQNPRHLVRRRGQEARLRCSPMKGHSHVYWYRQLPEEGLKFMVYLQKENIIDESGMPKERFSAEFPKEGPSILRIQQVVRGDSAAYFCASSRIPGQGSDYGYTFGSGTRLTVV.

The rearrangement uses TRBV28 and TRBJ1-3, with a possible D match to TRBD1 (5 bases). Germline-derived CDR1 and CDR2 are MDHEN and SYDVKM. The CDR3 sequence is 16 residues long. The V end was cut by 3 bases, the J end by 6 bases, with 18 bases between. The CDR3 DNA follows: TGTGCCAGCAGTTTGTTCCGGGGGACGCTAATAAACACCATATATTTT. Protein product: CASSLFRGTLINTIYF.

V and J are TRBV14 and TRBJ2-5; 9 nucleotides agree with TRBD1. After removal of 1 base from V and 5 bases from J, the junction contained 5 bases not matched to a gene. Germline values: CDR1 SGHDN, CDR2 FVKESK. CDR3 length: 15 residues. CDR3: CASSQGDRAGETQYF. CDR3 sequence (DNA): TGTGCCAGCAGCCAAGGGGACAGGGCCGGGGAGACCCAGTACTTC.

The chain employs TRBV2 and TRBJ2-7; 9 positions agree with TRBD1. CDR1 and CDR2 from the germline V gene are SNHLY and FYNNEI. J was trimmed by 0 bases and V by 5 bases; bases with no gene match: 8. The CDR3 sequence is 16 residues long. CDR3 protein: CASSLTGGPSSYEQYF. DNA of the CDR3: TGTGCCAGCAGTCTAACAGGGGGCCCAAGCTCCTACGAGCAGTACTTC.

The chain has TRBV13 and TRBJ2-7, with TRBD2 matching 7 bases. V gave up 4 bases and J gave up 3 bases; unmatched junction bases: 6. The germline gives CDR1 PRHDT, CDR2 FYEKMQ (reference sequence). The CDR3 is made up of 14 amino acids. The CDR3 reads CASSSAGMGYEQYF. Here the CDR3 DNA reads TGTGCCAGCAGCTCAGCGGGGATGGGCTACGAGCAGTACTTC.

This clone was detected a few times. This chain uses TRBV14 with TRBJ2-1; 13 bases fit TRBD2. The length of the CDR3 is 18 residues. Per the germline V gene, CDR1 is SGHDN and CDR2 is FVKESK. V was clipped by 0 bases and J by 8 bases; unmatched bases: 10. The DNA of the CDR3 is TGTGCCAGCAGCCAAGATCTGGGACTAGCGGGACCCGGTGATGAGCAGTTCTTC. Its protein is CASSQDLGLAGPGDEQFF.

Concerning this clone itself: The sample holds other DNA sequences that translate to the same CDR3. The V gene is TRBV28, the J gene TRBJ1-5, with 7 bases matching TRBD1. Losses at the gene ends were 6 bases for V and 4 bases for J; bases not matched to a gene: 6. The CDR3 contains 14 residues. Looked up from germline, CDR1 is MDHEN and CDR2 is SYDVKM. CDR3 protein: CASSQGGSNQPQHF. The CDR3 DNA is TGTGCCAGCAGCCAGGGGGGATCAAATCAGCCCCAGCATTTT.

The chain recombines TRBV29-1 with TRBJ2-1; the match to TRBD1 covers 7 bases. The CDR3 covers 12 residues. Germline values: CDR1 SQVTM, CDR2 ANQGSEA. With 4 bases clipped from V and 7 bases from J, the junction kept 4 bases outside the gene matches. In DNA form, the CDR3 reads TGCAGCGTTGGGGACAGTCGGAATGAGCAGTTCTTC. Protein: CSVGDSRNEQFF.

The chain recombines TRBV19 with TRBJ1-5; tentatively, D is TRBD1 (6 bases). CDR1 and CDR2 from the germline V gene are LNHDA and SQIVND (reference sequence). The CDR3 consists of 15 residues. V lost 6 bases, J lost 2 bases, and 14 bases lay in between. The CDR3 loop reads CASSWTVWGNQPQHF. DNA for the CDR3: TGTGCCAGTAGCTGGACAGTTTGGGGCAATCAGCCCCAGCATTTT.

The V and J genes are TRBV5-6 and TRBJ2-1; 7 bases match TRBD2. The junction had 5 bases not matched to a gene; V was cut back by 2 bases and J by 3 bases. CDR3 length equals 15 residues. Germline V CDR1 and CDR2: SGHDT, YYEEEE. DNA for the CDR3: TGTGCCAGCAGCTTACTGCGGGGGTACTACAATGAGCAGTTCTTC. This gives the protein CASSLLRGYYNEQFF.

The CDR3 DNA reads as TGTGCCAGCAGTTTCATAGCGGGAGAGATGGGGAATGAGCAGTTCTTC. Translating it yields CASSFIAGEMGNEQFF. This chain joins TRBV6-5 and TRBJ2-1, with 9 bases lining up with TRBD2. Germline CDR1 reads MNHEY; CDR2 reads SVGAGI. This CDR3 is 16 amino acids long. V was pared by 4 bases and J by 7 bases, with 11 bases of the junction left unmatched.

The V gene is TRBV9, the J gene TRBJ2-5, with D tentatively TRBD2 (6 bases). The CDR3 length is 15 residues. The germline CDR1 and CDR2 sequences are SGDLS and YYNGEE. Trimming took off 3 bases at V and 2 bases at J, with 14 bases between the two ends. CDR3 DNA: TGTGCCAGCAGCGCCCTGGAGGGTGCGCAAGAGACCCAGTACTTC. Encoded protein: CASSALEGAQETQYF.

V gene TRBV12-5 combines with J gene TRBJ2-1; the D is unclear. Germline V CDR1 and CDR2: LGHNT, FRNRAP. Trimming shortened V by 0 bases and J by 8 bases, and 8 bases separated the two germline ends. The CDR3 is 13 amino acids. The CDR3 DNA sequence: TGTGCTAGTGGTTTGGTCGCAGGCCATGAGCAGTTCTTC. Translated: CASGLVAGHEQFF.

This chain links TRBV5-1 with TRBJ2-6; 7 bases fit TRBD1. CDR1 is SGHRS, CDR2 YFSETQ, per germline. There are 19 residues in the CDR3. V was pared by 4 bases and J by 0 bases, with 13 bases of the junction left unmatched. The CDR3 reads CASSLRQGLSSSGANVLTF. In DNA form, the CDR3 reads TGCGCCAGCAGCCTCAGACAGGGCCTCTCGAGCTCTGGGGCCAACGTCCTGACTTTC.

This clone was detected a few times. The CDR3 is CASARQGVGNEQFF. The CDR3 DNA reads TGTGCTAGTGCCCGACAGGGGGTAGGAAATGAGCAGTTCTTC. This chain joins TRBV12-5 and TRBJ2-1; TRBD1 aligns across 9 bases. Per germline, CDR1 LGHNT and CDR2 FRNRAP. V dropped 7 bases and J dropped 7; count of bases not matched to a gene: 8. CDR3 length equals 14 residues.

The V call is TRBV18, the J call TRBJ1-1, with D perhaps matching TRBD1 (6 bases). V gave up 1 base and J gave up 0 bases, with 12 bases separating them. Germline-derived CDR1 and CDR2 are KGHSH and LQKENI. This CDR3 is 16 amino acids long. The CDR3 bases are TGTGCCAGCTCACCACGGTCAGGGGTTATGAACACTGAAGCTTTCTTT. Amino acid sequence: CASSPRSGVMNTEAFF.

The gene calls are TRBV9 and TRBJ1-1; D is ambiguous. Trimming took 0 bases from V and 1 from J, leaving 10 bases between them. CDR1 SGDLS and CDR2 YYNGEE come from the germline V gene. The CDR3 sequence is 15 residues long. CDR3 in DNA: TGTGCCAGCAGCGTAGAAGCAGGCAGGAACACTGAAGCTTTCTTT. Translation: CASSVEAGRNTEAFF.

The CDR3 protein is CASSQDGTGNYEQYF. The DNA of the CDR3 is TGCGCCAGCAGCCAAGATGGGACAGGGAACTACGAGCAGTACTTC. The chain couples TRBV4-1 to TRBJ2-7; 9 nucleotides align to TRBD1. Germline CDR1 reads MGHRA; CDR2 reads YSYEKL. V gave up 0 bases and J gave up 3 bases; unmatched junction bases: 3. The CDR3 runs 15 residues.

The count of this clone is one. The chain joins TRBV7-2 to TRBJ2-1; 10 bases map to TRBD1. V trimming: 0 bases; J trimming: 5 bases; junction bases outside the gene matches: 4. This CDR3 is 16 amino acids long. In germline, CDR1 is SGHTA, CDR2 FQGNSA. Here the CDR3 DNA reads TGTGCCAGCAGCTTAGCTGGGACAGGGGTCCACAATGAGCAGTTCTTC. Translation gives CASSLAGTGVHNEQFF.